Many counts were recorded for the clone carrying this T cell receptor beta chain. Profiles of TCR beta VDJ and CDR3 were generated from a genomic DNA template. TCRdb re-called the reads with MiXCR, one entry per CDR3 protein. The table includes 75,000 to 90,000 distinct CDR3 sequences, under 50% detected once. The data belong to a study of CD8+CD57+ T cells in acquired aplastic anemia. Study-level information: An average of 3.2 ug of DNA was obtained from sorted CD4+ and CD8+ cells.

Material: sorted CD4+, CD8+, or CD8+CD57+ T cells (not recorded which) from PBMCs. The TCR was taken from a human donor in good health, serving as a control.

CDR3 sequence reads: CATTSGLADTDTQYF. For the CDR3, the DNA is TGTGCCACCACCTCCGGCCTAGCGGACACAGATACGCAGTATTTT. This rearrangement joins TRBV24-1 to TRBJ2-3; 7 nucleotides match TRBD2. V was clipped by 8 bases and J by 2 bases; unmatched bases: 9. CDR3 size: 15 residues. Germline CDR1 is KGHDR and CDR2 is SFDVKD.